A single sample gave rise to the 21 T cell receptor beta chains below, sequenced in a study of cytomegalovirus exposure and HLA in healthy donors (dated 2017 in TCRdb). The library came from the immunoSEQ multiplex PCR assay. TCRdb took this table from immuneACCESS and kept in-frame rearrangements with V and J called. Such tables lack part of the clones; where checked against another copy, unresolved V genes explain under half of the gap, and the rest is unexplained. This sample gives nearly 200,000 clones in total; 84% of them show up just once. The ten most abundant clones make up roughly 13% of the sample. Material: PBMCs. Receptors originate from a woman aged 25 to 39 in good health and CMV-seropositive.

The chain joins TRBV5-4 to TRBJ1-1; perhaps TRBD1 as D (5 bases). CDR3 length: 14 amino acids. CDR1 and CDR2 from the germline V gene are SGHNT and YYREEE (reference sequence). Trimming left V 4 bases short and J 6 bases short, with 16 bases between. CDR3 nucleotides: TGTGCCAGCAGCCCGGCGACGGAAGGGGCTGAAGCTTTCTTT. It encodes CASSPATEGAEAFF.

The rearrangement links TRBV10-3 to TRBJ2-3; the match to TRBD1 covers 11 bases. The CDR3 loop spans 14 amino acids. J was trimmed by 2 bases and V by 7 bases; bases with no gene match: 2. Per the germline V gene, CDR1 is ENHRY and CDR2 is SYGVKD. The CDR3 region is CAIKGQGDTDTQYF. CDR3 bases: TGTGCCATCAAGGGACAGGGGGACACAGATACGCAGTATTTT.

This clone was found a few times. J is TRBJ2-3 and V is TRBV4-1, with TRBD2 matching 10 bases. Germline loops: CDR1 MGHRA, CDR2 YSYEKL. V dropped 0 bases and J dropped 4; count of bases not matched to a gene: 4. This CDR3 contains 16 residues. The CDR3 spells CASSQEWLAGADTQYF. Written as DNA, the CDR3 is TGCGCCAGCAGCCAAGAATGGCTAGCGGGAGCAGATACGCAGTATTTT.

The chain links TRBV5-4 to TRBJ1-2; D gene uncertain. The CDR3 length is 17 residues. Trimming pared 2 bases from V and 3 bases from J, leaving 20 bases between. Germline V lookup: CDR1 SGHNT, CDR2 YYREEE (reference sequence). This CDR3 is CASSFNRGSEGYYGYTF. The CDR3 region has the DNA TGTGCCAGCAGCTTTAATCGCGGGTCCGAAGGCTACTATGGCTACACCTTC. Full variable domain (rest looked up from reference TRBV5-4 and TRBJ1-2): ETGVTQSPTHLIKTRGQQVTLRCSSQSGHNTVSWYQQALGQGPQFIFQYYREEENGRGNFPPRFSGLQFPNYSSELNVNALELDDSALYLCASSFNRGSEGYYGYTFGSGTRLTVV.

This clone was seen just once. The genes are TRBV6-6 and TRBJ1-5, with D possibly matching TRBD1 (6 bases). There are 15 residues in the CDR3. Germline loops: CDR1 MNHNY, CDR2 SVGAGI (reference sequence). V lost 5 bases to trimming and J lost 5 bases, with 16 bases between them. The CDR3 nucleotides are TGTGCCAGCAGTGACCAACGACAGGACGATCAGCCCCAGCATTTT. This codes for CASSDQRQDDQPQHF.

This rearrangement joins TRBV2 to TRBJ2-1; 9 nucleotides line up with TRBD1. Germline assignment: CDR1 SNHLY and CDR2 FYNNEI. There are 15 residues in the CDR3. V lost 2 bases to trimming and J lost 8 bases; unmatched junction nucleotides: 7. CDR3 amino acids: CASSERTGAPYEQFF. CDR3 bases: TGTGCCAGCAGTGAAAGGACAGGGGCCCCCTATGAGCAGTTCTTC.

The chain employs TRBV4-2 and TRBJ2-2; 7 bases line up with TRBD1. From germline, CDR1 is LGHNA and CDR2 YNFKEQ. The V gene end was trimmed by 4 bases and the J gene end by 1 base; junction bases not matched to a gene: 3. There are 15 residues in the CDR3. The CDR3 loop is CASSLYRGNTGELFF. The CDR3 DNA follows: TGTGCCAGCAGCCTTTACAGGGGGAACACCGGGGAGCTGTTTTTT.

The CDR3 DNA reads as TGTGCCAGCAGCTCCCCGGGGTATAGCAATCAGCCCCAGCATTTT. Protein product: CASSSPGYSNQPQHF. The chain combines TRBV28 with TRBJ1-5, with unresolved D. The CDR3 covers 15 residues. The germline V gene has CDR1 MDHEN and CDR2 SYDVKM. V lost 6 bases and J 0 bases, leaving 12 bases between the germline ends.

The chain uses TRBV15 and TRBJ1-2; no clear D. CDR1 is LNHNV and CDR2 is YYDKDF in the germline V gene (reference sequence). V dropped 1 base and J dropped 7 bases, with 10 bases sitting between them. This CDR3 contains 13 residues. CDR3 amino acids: CATSRGGGFGYTF. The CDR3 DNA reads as TGTGCCACCAGCAGAGGGGGAGGGTTTGGCTACACCTTC.

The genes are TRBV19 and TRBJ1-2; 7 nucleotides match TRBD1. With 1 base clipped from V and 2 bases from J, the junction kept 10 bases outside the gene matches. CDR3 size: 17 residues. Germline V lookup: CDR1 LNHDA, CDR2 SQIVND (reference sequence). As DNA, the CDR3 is TGTGCCAGTAGTATAGTTGGACAGGTCCTAGAGAACTATGGCTACACCTTC. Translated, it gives CASSIVGQVLENYGYTF.

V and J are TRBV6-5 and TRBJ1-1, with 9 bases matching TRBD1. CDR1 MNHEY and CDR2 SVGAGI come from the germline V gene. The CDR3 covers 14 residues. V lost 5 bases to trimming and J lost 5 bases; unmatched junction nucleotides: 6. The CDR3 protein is CASSQSGTGTEAFF. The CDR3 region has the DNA TGTGCCAGCAGTCAATCCGGGACAGGGACTGAAGCTTTCTTT.

The CDR3 DNA is TGTGCCAGCAGTCCCCCAGGGGGGACCTATGGCTACACCTTC. The encoded protein is CASSPPGGTYGYTF. This chain links TRBV6-6 with TRBJ1-2; 7 bases match TRBD1. The CDR3 has 14 residues. J gave up 4 bases and V 5 bases, and 7 bases lay outside the gene matches. Germline CDR1 MNHNY, CDR2 SVGAGI (reference sequence).

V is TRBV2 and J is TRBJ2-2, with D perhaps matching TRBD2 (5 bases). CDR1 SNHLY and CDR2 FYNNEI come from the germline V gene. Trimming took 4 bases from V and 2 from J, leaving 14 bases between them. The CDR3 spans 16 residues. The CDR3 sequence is CASSVTGGSNTGELFF. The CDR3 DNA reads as TGTGCCAGCAGTGTCACTGGAGGCAGCAACACCGGGGAGCTGTTTTTT.

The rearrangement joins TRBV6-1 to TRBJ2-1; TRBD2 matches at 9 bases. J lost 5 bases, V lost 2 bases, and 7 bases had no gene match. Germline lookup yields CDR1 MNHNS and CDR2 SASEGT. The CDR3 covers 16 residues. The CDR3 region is CASSEIAGVEDNEQFF. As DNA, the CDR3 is TGTGCCAGCAGTGAAATAGCGGGAGTAGAGGACAATGAGCAGTTCTTC.

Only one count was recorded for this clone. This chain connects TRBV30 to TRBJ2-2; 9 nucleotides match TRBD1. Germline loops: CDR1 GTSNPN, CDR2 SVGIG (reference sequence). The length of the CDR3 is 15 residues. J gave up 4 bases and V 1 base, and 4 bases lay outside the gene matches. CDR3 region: CAWSGGQGITGELFF. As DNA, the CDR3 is TGTGCCTGGAGTGGCGGACAGGGGATCACCGGGGAGCTGTTTTTT. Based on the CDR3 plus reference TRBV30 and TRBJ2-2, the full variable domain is SQTIHQWPATLVQPVGSPLSLECTVEGTSNPNLYWYRQAAGRGLQLLFYSVGIGQISSEVPQNLSASRPQDRQFILSSKKLLLSDSGFYLCAWSGGQGITGELFFGEGSRLTVL.

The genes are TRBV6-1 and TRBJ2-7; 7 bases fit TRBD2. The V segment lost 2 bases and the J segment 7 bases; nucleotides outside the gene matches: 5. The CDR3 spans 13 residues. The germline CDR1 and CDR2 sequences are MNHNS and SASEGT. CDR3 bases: TGTGCCAGCAGTGAACCAACGGGAGGAGAGCAGTACTTC. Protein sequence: CASSEPTGGEQYF.

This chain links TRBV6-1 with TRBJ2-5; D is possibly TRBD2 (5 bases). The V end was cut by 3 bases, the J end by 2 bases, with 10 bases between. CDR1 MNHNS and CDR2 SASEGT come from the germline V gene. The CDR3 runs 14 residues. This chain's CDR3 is CASSDPPGQETQYF. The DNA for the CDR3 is TGTGCCAGCAGTGACCCACCGGGACAAGAGACCCAGTACTTC.

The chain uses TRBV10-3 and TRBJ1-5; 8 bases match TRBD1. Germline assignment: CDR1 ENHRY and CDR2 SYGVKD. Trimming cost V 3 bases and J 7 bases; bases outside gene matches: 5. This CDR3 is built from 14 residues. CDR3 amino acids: CAISEQGGGQPQHF. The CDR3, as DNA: TGTGCCATCAGTGAACAGGGGGGAGGGCAGCCCCAGCATTTT.

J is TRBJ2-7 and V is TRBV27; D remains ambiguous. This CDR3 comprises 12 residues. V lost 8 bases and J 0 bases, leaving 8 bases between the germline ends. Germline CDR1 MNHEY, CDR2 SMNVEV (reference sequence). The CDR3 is CASGMSSYEQYF. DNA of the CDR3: TGTGCCAGCGGTATGAGCTCCTACGAGCAGTACTTC.

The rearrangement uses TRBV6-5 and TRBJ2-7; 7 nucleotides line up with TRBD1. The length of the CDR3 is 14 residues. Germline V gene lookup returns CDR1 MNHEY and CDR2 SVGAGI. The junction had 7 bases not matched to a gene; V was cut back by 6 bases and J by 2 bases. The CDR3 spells CASRSPGGTYEQYF. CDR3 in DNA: TGTGCCAGCAGATCACCAGGGGGTACCTACGAGCAGTACTTC.

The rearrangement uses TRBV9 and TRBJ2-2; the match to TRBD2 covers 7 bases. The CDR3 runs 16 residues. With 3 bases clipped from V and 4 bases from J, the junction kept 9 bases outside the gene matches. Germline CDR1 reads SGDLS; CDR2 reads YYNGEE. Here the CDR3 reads CASSARLAVSTGELFF. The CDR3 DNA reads TGTGCCAGCAGCGCCCGACTAGCTGTTTCCACCGGGGAGCTGTTTTTT.